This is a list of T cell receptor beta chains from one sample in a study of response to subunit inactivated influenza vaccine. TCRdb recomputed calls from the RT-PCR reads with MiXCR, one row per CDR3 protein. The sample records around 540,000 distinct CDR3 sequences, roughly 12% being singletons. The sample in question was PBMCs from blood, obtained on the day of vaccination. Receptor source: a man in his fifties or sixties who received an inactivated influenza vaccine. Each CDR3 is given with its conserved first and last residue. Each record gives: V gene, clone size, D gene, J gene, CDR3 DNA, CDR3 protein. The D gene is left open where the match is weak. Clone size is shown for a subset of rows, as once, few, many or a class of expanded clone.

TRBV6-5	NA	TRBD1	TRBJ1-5	TGTGCCAGCAGTTACGGACAGGGTAGCAATCAGCCCCAGCATTTT	CASSYGQGSNQPQHF
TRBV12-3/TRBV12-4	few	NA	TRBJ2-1	TGTGCCAGCCGATTAGTTGTCAATGAGCAGTTCTTC	CASRLVVNEQFF
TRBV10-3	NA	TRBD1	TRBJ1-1	TGTGCCATCAGGGGGGGACAGAACAACACTGAAGCTTTCTTT	CAIRGGQNNTEAFF
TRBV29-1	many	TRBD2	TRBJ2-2	TGCAGCGTACGGACTAGCGGGGCGGACGGGGAGCTGTTTTTT	CSVRTSGADGELFF
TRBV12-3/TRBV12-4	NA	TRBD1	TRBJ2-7	TGTGCCAGCAGTTTAGCCGACAGGGTCCCCTACGAGCAGTACTTC	CASSLADRVPYEQYF
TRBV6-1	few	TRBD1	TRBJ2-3	TGTGCCAGCACTCACAGCCTCCGGGACAGGGAGGATTTT	CASTHSLRDREDF
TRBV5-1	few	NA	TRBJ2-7	TGCGCCAGCAGCTTGGAAGGGATTCCGTGGTACGAGCAGTACTTC	CASSLEGIPWYEQYF
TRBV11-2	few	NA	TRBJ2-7	TGTGCCAGCAGCTTAGATCAATTGAACGAGCAGTACTTC	CASSLDQLNEQYF
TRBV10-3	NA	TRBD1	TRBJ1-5	TGTGCCATCAGTGGGGACAGGACGATTCAGCCCCAGCATTTT	CAISGDRTIQPQHF
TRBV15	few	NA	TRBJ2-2	TGTGCCACCAGCAGAGTTCGGGGCACCGGGGAGCTGTTTTTT	CATSRVRGTGELFF
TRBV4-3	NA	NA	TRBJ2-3	TGCGCCAGCAGCCAAGACCCTCCGACAGTTAGCACAGATACGCAGTATTTT	CASSQDPPTVSTDTQYF
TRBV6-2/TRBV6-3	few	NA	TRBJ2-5	TGTGCCAGCAGTCATTCTTCTCCCCGGGAGTCCAGGAAGAAGACCCAGTACTTC	CASSHSSPRESRKKTQYF
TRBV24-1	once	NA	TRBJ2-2	TGTGCCACCAGTGATTTGCAACCGGGACCAACCGCCTCGAGAGGCACCGGGGAGCTGTTTTTT	CATSDLQPGPTASRGTGELFF
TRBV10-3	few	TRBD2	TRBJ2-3	TGTGCCATCAGTGACAAGACTAGCGGGGCTAGCACAGATACGCAGTATTTT	CAISDKTSGASTDTQYF
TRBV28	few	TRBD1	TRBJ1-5	TGTGCCAGCAGAATCCCAGGGGGCCGATATAGCAATCAGCCCCAGCATTTT	CASRIPGGRYSNQPQHF
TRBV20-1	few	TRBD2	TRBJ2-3	TGCAGTGCTAGACTAGCGGTACAAGGAGATACGCAGTATTTT	CSARLAVQGDTQYF